This is a list of T cell receptor beta chains from one sample in a study of response to subunit inactivated influenza vaccine. TCRdb recomputed calls from the RT-PCR reads with MiXCR, one row per CDR3 protein. The sample lists some 600,000 distinct CDR3 sequences; approximately 15% were seen once. This sample comprised PBMCs from blood, obtained 14 to 15 days before vaccination. Receptor source: a man aged 50 or older who received an inactivated influenza vaccine. CDR3s include the opening cysteine and the closing phenylalanine or tryptophan. A D gene is named only where the DNA matches it firmly. Not all rows give a size; the values are once, few, many and, for expanded clones, a class.

>TRBJ1-1|TRBV20-1|-|TRBD1
CSAPKTGVDTEAFF
TGCAGTGCCCCTAAGACAGGGGTTGACACTGAAGCTTTCTTT
>TRBJ1-1|TRBV6-5|few|-
CASSYSVEGNTEAFF
TGTGCCAGCAGTTACTCGGTGGAGGGGAACACTGAAGCTTTCTTT
>TRBJ2-1|TRBV4-3|few|-
CASSQSAGSSYNEQFF
TGCGCCAGCAGCCAGTCAGCGGGTAGCTCCTACAATGAGCAGTTCTTC
>TRBJ2-1|TRBV7-2|-|-
CASSLNLEQFF
TGTGCCAGCAGCTTAAATCTAGAGCAGTTCTTC
>TRBJ1-1|TRBV7-9|many|-
CASSYNPLQNTEAFF
TGTGCCAGCAGCTATAACCCGTTGCAGAACACTGAAGCTTTCTTT
>TRBJ2-7|TRBV4-2|-|-
CASSHAGERSQYF
TGTGCCAGCAGCCACGCAGGGGAACGCTCGCAGTACTTC
>TRBJ2-1|TRBV11-2|-|-
CASSLLGGLGNEQFF
TGTGCCAGCAGCTTACTGGGGGGACTGGGGAATGAGCAGTTCTTC
>TRBJ2-7|TRBV3-1|many|-
CASSPQPSTREQYF
TGTGCCAGCAGCCCACAACCCTCTACTAGAGAGCAGTACTTC
>TRBJ2-1|TRBV20-1|few|TRBD2
CSASVPAGVYNEQFF
TGCAGTGCTAGCGTCCCAGCGGGAGTGTACAATGAGCAGTTCTTC
>TRBJ2-4|TRBV7-2|-|-
CASSMTPGWGNIQYF
TGTGCCAGCAGCATGACGCCAGGGTGGGGAAACATTCAGTACTTC
>TRBJ1-2|TRBV2|-|-
CASSDGDGILNGYTF
TGTGCCAGCAGTGATGGGGACGGAATACTAAATGGCTACACCTTC
>TRBJ1-1|TRBV5-1|-|TRBD1
CASSLAGRGSEAFF
TGCGCCAGCAGCTTGGCGGGCAGGGGGAGTGAAGCTTTCTTT
>TRBJ2-7|TRBV4-2|many|-
CASSQEASSSYEQYF
TGTGCCAGCAGCCAAGAAGCCTCCTCCTCCTACGAGCAGTACTTC
>TRBJ2-2|TRBV5-1|-|-
CASSPGDTGQLFF
TGCGCCAGCAGCCCAGGGGACACCGGGCAGCTGTTTTTT
>TRBJ2-1|TRBV5-1|few|TRBD2
CASSSGLADHNEQFF
TGCGCCAGCAGCTCCGGACTAGCGGACCACAATGAGCAGTTCTTC